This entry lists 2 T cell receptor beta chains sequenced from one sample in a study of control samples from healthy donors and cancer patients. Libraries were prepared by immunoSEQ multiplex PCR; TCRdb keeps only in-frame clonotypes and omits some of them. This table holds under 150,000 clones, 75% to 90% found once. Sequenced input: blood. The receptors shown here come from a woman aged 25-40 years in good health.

The CDR3 coding sequence is TGTGCCAGCAGCCAGCGGACCTTCTACGAGCAGTACTTC. It yields the protein CASSQRTFYEQYF. The chain is built from TRBV6-2 or TRBV6-3 and TRBJ2-7; perhaps TRBD2 as D (5 bases). Germline V gene sequence: CDR1 MNHEY, CDR2 SVGEGT. The CDR3 consists of 13 residues. Trimming removed 6 bases at V and 3 bases at J, with 12 bases between.

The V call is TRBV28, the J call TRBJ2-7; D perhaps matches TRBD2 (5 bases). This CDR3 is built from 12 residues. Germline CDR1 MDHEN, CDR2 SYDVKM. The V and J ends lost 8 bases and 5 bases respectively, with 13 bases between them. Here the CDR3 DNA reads TGTGCCAGCGGACTCCCAGTAAACGAGCAGTACTTC. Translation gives CASGLPVNEQYF.